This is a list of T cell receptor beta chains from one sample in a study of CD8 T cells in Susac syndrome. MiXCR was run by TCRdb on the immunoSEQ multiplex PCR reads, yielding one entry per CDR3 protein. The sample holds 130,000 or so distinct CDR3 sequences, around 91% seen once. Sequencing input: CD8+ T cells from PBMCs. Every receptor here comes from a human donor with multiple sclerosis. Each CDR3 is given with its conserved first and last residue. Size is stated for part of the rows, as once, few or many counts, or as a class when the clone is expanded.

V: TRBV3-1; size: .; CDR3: CASSQGNSTDTQYF
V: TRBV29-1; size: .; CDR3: CSVHISYEQYF
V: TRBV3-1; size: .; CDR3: CASSQVGTDYGYTF
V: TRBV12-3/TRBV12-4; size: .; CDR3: CASSFGETKNIQYF
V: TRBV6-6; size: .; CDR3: CASSYVGPMNTGELFF
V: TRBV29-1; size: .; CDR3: CSVDGTFSYNEQFF
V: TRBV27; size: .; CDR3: CASSLWQDQPQHF
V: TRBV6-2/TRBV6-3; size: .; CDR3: CASSWTSRDNEQFF
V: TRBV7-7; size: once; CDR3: CASSPTSGSVDEQFF
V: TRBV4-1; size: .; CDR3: CASSQGQGAGSPLHF
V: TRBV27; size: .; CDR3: CASSLLGTPSNQPQHF
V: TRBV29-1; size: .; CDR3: CSVEESGRETQYF
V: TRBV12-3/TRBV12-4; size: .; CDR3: CASSLLPVHEQFF
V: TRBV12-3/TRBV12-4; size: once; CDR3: CASSSPGLAGYEQFF
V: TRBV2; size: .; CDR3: CASIQGSYNSPLHF
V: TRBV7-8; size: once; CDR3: CASSPLSGTGYSGANVLTF